The clone carrying this TCR beta chain has just a few counts. Its antigen is still unknown. The whole isolated RNA underwent reverse transcription, so sequencing captured expressed TCRB transcripts. TCRdb's copy holds only in-frame clones and misses some; the assay was immunoSEQ multiplex PCR. The repertoire consists of about 180,000 clones, with approximately 8.1% occurring once and the leading ten covering 0.5%. This entry comes from a study of beta chain features in type 1 diabetes. General observations from the study: For Type 1 diabetes patients, all four CD4+ subsets carried TCRB CDR3s that were moderately but significantly shorter.

The germline V gene has CDR1 SQVTM and CDR2 ANQGSEA. V lost 4 bases and J 3 bases, leaving 7 bases between the germline ends. This CDR3 is 12 amino acids long. Specimen: central memory CD4+ T cells from blood. This sequence joins TRBV29-1 and TRBJ1-5; D is ambiguous. The clonotype comes from a man aged 18-30 years with type 1 diabetes. Written as DNA, the CDR3 is TGCAGCGTTGGCGGGGTCAATCAGCCCCAGCATTTT. Residues: CSVGGVNQPQHF.